This is a list of T cell receptor beta chains from one sample in a study of blood T cell repertoires in COVID-19. Profiling relied on immunoSEQ multiplex PCR, and the TCRdb table lists in-frame clones only, not all of them. The data show around 100,000 clones, approximately 89% seen once. The sequenced sample was peripheral blood. These receptors all come from a man aged 35 to 55 with acute or convalescent COVID-19. The CDR3 runs from the conserved cysteine through the conserved F or W. The order of the fields is J gene, D gene, clone size, V gene, CDR3 DNA, CDR3 protein. A D gene is named only where the DNA matches it firmly. Size values are once, few and many counts, or a class for expanded clones, and some rows have none.

j_gene: TRBJ2-5; d_gene: .; abundance: .; v_gene: TRBV5-5; CDR3nt: TGTGCCAGCAGCGTGGACAGCCAAGAGACCCAGTACTTC; CDR3aa: CASSVDSQETQYF
j_gene: TRBJ2-2; d_gene: .; abundance: many; v_gene: TRBV7-2; CDR3nt: TGTGCCAGCAGCCCCTTGCCAGGGCCCACCGGGGAGCTGTTTTTT; CDR3aa: CASSPLPGPTGELFF
j_gene: TRBJ1-1; d_gene: .; abundance: .; v_gene: TRBV19; CDR3nt: TGTGCCAGTAGTTCGACAGTTAACACTGAAGCTTTCTTT; CDR3aa: CASSSTVNTEAFF
j_gene: TRBJ1-5; d_gene: .; abundance: .; v_gene: TRBV19; CDR3nt: TGTGCCAGTACCCTAGGCAATCAGCCCCAGCATTTT; CDR3aa: CASTLGNQPQHF
j_gene: TRBJ1-5; d_gene: .; abundance: .; v_gene: TRBV19; CDR3nt: TGTGCCAGTAGTTCACAGGGATTCGGTCAGCCCCAGCATTTT; CDR3aa: CASSSQGFGQPQHF
j_gene: TRBJ1-1; d_gene: .; abundance: .; v_gene: TRBV6-5; CDR3nt: TGTGCCAGCAGGATAGAACTGAACACTGAAGCTTTCTTT; CDR3aa: CASRIELNTEAFF
j_gene: TRBJ1-3; d_gene: .; abundance: once; v_gene: TRBV6-1; CDR3nt: TGTGCCAGCAGTGAAGGGGCAGTACCCGGAAACACCATATATTTT; CDR3aa: CASSEGAVPGNTIYF
j_gene: TRBJ1-2; d_gene: .; abundance: once; v_gene: TRBV10-3; CDR3nt: TGTGCCATCAGTGGGAACAGTAACTATGGCTACACCTTC; CDR3aa: CAISGNSNYGYTF
j_gene: TRBJ1-5; d_gene: TRBD1; abundance: few; v_gene: TRBV27; CDR3nt: TGTGCCAGCAGTTTGGGACAGGGGTACAATCAGCCCCAGCATTTT; CDR3aa: CASSLGQGYNQPQHF
j_gene: TRBJ2-5; d_gene: .; abundance: .; v_gene: TRBV19; CDR3nt: TGTGCCAGTAGTATTCAGGGAACCCAAGAGACCCAGTACTTC; CDR3aa: CASSIQGTQETQYF
j_gene: TRBJ1-2; d_gene: .; abundance: .; v_gene: TRBV2; CDR3nt: TGTGCCAGCAGGGCAGGCTATGGCTACACCTTC; CDR3aa: CASRAGYGYTF
j_gene: TRBJ2-7; d_gene: .; abundance: .; v_gene: TRBV5-1; CDR3nt: TGCGCCAGCAGCTTGGGTGGGCAGCCTAACTACGAGCAGTACTTC; CDR3aa: CASSLGGQPNYEQYF
j_gene: TRBJ2-5; d_gene: TRBD2; abundance: .; v_gene: TRBV12-5; CDR3nt: TGTGCTAGTGCCCTAGGGGCTAGCGGGGCCTCGGGAGAGACCCAGTACTTC; CDR3aa: CASALGASGASGETQYF
j_gene: TRBJ2-7; d_gene: .; abundance: .; v_gene: TRBV19; CDR3nt: TGTGCCAGTAAAAGGTCCTATGACTTCTCCTACGAGCAGTACTTC; CDR3aa: CASKRSYDFSYEQYF
j_gene: TRBJ2-1; d_gene: TRBD1; abundance: .; v_gene: TRBV24-1; CDR3nt: TGTGCCACCAGTGATCCCAACCCCGGGACAGGGAGGAATGAGCAGTTCTTC; CDR3aa: CATSDPNPGTGRNEQFF
j_gene: TRBJ2-5; d_gene: .; abundance: .; v_gene: TRBV15; CDR3nt: TGTGCCACCAGCAGAGATTGGAGTAACGAGGAGACCCAGTACTTC; CDR3aa: CATSRDWSNEETQYF
j_gene: TRBJ1-5; d_gene: TRBD1; abundance: .; v_gene: TRBV10-2; CDR3nt: TGCGCCAGCAGGAGGGGGCCTGTCGGGCCCCAGCATTTT; CDR3aa: CASRRGPVGPQHF
j_gene: TRBJ1-3; d_gene: TRBD1; abundance: .; v_gene: TRBV6-5; CDR3nt: TGTGCCAGCAGTCCTTATCAGGGGGCGAACACCATATATTTT; CDR3aa: CASSPYQGANTIYF
j_gene: TRBJ1-3; d_gene: TRBD1; abundance: .; v_gene: TRBV30; CDR3nt: TGTGCCTGGGGACCGGACAGGGGCACAAACACCATATATTTT; CDR3aa: CAWGPDRGTNTIYF
j_gene: TRBJ1-2; d_gene: .; abundance: .; v_gene: TRBV14; CDR3nt: TGTGCCAGCAGCCAAGATAGGACAGCTAACTATGGCTACACCTTC; CDR3aa: CASSQDRTANYGYTF
j_gene: TRBJ1-2; d_gene: .; abundance: .; v_gene: TRBV7-9; CDR3nt: TGTGCCAGCAGCACCTATAACTATGGCTACACCTTC; CDR3aa: CASSTYNYGYTF
j_gene: TRBJ2-5; d_gene: .; abundance: .; v_gene: TRBV5-1; CDR3nt: TGCGCCAGCAGCTCGAGGGAGCAAGAGACCCAGTACTTC; CDR3aa: CASSSREQETQYF